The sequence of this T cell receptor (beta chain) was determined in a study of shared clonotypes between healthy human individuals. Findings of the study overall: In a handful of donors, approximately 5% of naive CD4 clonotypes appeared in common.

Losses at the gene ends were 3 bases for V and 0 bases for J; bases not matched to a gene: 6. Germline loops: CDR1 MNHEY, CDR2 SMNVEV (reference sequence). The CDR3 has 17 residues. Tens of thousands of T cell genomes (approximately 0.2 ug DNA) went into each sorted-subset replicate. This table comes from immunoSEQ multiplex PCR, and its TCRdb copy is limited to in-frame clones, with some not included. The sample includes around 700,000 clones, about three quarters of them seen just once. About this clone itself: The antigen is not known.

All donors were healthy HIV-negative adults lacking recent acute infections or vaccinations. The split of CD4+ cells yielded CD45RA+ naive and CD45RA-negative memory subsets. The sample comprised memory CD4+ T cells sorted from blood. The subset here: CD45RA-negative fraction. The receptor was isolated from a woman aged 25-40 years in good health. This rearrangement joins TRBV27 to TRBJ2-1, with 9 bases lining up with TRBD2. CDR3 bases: TGTGCCAGCAGTTTTAGGGCGGGAGGGAGCTCCTACAATGAGCAGTTCTTC. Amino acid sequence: CASSFRAGGSSYNEQFF.